Detailed here is one T cell receptor (beta chain). Its antigen remains unidentified. This specimen comes from a study of shared clonotypes between healthy human individuals. Whole-study findings and limits: Relative to clonotypes present in all four donors, those not shared had lower generation probabilities.

Germline loops: CDR1 SGHAT, CDR2 FQNNGV. The CDR3 totals 16 residues. V shed 0 bases, J shed 5 bases, and the junction held 4 bases outside the gene matches. The assay ran at deep level. Profiled with immunoSEQ multiplex PCR; TCRdb holds only in-frame clones, not every one. Altogether some 900,000 clones are present, approximately 76% being singletons, with the ten largest covering 1.5%. This receptor was identified in a man between 18 and 29 years old in good health. Sample: memory CD4+ T cells sorted from blood. Sample subset: CD45RA-negative fraction. The chain uses TRBV11-2 and TRBJ2-5, with 12 positions matching TRBD2. The CDR3 reads CASSLEFLAGGETQYF. Here the CDR3 DNA reads TGTGCCAGCAGCTTAGAATTTCTAGCGGGAGGGGAGACCCAGTACTTC.